This TCR beta chain was obtained from a study of PD-1 blockade in mismatch repair-deficient tumors. Study in general: Patients had fewer than 15 mismatch repair-deficient cancer types and were previously treated and progressing. Findings and limits, study-wide: Tumor-resident clones, often absent from pretreatment blood, expanded after pembrolizumab and then contracted.

As for this clone: As yet, its antigen is unknown.

PCR or immunohistochemistry showed mismatch repair deficiency in every enrolled patient. The CDR3 runs to 13 residues. CDR1 SGHNT and CDR2 YYREEE come from the germline V gene (reference sequence). V was trimmed by 0 bases and J by 2 bases, leaving 4 bases between them. Assay used: immunoSEQ multiplex PCR; TCRdb lists only in-frame clones, some missing. This table has some 48,000 clones, 77% appearing once. This specimen consisted of PBMCs, obtained before pembrolizumab treatment. This receptor was identified in an adult with mismatch repair-deficient cancer. V usage is TRBV5-4 and J usage is TRBJ2-3, with unresolved D. The chain's CDR3 is CASSLVATDTQYF. The DNA for the CDR3 is TGTGCCAGCAGCTTGGTAGCCACAGATACGCAGTATTTT.